This T cell receptor beta chain was identified during a study of OX40 agonist ivuxolimab in advanced cancers. Here immunoSEQ multiplex PCR was the method, and the copy in TCRdb shows in-frame clones only, minus some. The table has more than 30,000 clones, around 90% seen once; the top ten hold 0.8% to 1%. The germline V gene has CDR1 MNHEY and CDR2 SVGAGI. The CDR3 consists of 14 residues. V was trimmed by 7 bases and J by 5 bases, leaving 12 bases between them. The sample in question was CD4+ or CD8+ T cells sorted from blood, obtained in a trial of the OX40 agonist ivuxolimab. This sequence joins TRBV6-5 and TRBJ1-6; D is perhaps TRBD1 (5 bases). This sequence was found in an adult with an advanced solid tumor such as melanoma, head and neck, liver or kidney cancer. The CDR3, as DNA: TGTGCCAGCAAGGACAACCAGAATAATTCACCCCTCCACTTT. It yields the protein CASKDNQNNSPLHF.